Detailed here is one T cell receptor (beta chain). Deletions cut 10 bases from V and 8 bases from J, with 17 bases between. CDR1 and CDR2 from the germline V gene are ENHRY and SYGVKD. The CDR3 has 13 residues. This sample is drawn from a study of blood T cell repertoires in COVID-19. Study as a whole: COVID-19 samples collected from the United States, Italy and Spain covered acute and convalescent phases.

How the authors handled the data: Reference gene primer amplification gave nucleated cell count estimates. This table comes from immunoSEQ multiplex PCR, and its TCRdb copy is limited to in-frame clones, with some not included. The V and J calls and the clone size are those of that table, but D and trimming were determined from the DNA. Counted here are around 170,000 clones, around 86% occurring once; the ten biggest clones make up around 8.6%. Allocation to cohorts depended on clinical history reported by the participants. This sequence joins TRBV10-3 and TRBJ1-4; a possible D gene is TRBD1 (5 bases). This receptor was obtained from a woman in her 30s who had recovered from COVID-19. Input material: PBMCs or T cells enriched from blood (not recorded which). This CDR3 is CATRPGSEEKLFF. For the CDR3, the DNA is TGTGCCACCAGGCCAGGGTCGGAAGAAAAACTGTTTTTT.